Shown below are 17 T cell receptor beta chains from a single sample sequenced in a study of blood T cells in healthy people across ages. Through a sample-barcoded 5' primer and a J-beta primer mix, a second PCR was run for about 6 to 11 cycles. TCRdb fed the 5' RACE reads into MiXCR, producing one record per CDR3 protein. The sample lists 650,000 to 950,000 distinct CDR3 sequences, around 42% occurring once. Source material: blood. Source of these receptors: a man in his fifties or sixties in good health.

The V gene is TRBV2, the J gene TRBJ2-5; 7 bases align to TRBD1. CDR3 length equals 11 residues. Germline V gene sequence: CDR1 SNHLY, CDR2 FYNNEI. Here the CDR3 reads CVQGVRETQYF. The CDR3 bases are TGTGTCCAGGGGGTCAGGGAGACCCAGTACTTC.

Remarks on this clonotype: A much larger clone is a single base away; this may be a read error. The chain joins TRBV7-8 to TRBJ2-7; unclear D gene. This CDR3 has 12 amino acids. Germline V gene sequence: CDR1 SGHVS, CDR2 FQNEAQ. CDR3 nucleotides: TGTGTCAGCCAGGACGCATACTACGAGCAGTACTTC. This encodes CVSQDAYYEQYF.

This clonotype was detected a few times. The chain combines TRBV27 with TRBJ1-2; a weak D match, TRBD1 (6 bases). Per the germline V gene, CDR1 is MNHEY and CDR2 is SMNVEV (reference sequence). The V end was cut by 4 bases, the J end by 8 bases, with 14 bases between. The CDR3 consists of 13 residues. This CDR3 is CASSSTGLGGYTF. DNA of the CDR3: TGTGCCAGCAGTTCCACAGGGTTAGGAGGCTACACCTTC.

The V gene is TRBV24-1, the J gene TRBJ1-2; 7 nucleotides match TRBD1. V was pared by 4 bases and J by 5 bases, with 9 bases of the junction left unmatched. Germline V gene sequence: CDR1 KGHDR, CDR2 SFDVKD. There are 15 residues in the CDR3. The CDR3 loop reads CATSDPDRDEYGYTF. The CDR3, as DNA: TGTGCCACCAGTGACCCAGACAGGGACGAGTATGGCTACACCTTC.

The CDR3 coding sequence is TGTGCCAGCAGCCAGAGACAGGGCGTGGACTATGGCTACACCTTC. The encoded protein is CASSQRQGVDYGYTF. V usage is TRBV14 and J usage is TRBJ1-2; 7 positions agree with TRBD1. The trim removed 3 bases at V and 3 bases at J, leaving 7 bases unmatched. From germline, CDR1 is SGHDN and CDR2 FVKESK. This CDR3 comprises 15 residues.

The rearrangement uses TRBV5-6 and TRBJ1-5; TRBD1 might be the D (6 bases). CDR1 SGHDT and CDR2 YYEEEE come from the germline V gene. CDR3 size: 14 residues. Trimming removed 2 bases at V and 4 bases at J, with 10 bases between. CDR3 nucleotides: TGTGCCAGCAGCTTATTCAGGGGAAATCAGCCCCAGCATTTT. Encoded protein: CASSLFRGNQPQHF.

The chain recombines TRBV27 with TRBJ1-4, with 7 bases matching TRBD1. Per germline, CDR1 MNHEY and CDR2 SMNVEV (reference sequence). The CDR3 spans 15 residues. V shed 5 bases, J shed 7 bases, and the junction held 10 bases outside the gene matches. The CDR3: CASSPDRVRVEKLFF. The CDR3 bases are TGTGCCAGCAGTCCCGACAGGGTCCGGGTTGAAAAACTGTTTTTT. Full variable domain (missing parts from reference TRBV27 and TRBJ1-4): EAQVTQNPRYLITVTGKKLTVTCSQNMNHEYMSWYRQDPGLGLRQIYYSMNVEVTDKGDVPEGYKVSRKEKRNFPLILESPSPNQTSLYFCASSPDRVRVEKLFFGSGTQLSVL.

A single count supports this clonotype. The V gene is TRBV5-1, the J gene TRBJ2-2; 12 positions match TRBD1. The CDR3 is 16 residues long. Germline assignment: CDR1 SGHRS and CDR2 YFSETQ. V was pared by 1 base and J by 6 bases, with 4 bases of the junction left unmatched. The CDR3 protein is CASSLQGTGGSGELFF. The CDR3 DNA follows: TGCGCCAGCAGCTTGCAAGGGACAGGGGGCTCCGGGGAGCTGTTTTTT.

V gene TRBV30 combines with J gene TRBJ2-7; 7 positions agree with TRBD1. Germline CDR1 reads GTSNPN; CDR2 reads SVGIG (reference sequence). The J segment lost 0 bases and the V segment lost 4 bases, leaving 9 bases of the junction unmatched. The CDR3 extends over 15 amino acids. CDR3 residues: CAWNMGQISSYEQYF. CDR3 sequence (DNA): TGTGCCTGGAATATGGGACAGATCAGCTCCTACGAGCAGTACTTC.

The DNA for the CDR3 is TGTGCCAGCAGCTTAGTAGGGGTGTTGGGACTGAGCTCCTACAATGAGCAGTTCTTC. It translates to CASSLVGVLGLSSYNEQFF. The chain joins TRBV7-2 to TRBJ2-1; the D gene is possibly TRBD2 (6 bases). This CDR3 has 19 amino acids. Germline lookup yields CDR1 SGHTA and CDR2 FQGNSA. Trimming shortened V by 1 base and J by 0 bases, and 19 bases separated the two germline ends.

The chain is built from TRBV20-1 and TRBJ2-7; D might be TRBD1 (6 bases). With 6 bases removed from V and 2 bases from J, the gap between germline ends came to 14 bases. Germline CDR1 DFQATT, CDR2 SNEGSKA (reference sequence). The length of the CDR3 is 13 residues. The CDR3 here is CSAQTRDTYEQYF. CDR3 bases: TGCAGTGCCCAAACCCGGGACACCTACGAGCAGTACTTC.

For the CDR3, the DNA is TGTGCCAGCAGTCCGGAGCATAAAATCCCAGATACGCAGTATTTT. Amino acids: CASSPEHKIPDTQYF. The rearrangement links TRBV2 to TRBJ2-3; no definite D call. The CDR3 extends over 15 amino acids. Germline CDR1 is SNHLY and CDR2 is FYNNEI. The V gene lost 5 bases and the J gene lost 4 bases, with 16 bases spanning the gap.

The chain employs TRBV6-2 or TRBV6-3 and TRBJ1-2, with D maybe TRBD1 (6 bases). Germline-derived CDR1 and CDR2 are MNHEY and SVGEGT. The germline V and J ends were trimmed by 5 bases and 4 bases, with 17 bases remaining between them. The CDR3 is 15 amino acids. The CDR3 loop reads CASSEGGALFYGYTF. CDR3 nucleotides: TGTGCCAGCAGTGAGGGGGGGGCGCTCTTCTATGGCTACACCTTC.

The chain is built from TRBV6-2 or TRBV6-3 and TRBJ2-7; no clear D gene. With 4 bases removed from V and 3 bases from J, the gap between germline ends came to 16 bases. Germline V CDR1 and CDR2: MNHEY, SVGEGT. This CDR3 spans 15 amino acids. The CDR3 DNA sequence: TGTGCCAGCAGTTTTCTAATCCGGGCCCACTACGAGCAGTACTTC. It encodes CASSFLIRAHYEQYF.

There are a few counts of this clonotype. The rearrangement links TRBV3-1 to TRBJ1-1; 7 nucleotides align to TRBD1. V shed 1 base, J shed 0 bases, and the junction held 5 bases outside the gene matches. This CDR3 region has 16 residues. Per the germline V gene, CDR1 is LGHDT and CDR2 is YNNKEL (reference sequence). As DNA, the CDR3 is TGTGCCAGCAGCCAAGGAAACAGGGGCCTGAACACTGAAGCTTTCTTT. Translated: CASSQGNRGLNTEAFF.

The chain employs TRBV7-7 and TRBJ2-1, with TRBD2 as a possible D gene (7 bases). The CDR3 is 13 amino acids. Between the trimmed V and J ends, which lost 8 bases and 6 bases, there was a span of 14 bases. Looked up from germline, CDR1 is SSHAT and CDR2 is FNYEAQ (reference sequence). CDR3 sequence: CASSEGGLNEQFF. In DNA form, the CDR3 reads TGTGCCAGCTCAGAGGGGGGGCTCAATGAGCAGTTCTTC. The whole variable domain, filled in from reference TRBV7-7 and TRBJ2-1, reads GAGVSQSPRYKVTKRGQDVTLRCDPISSHATLYWYQQALGQGPEFLTYFNYEAQPDKSGLPSDRFSAERPEGSISTLTIQRTEQRDSAMYRCASSEGGLNEQFFGPGTRLTVL.

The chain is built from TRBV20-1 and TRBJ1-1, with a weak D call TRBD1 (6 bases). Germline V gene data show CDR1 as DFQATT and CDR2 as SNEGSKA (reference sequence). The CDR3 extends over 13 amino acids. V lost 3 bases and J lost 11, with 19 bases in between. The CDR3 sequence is CSARGPTGWAAFF. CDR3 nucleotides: TGCAGTGCTAGGGGGCCTACAGGGTGGGCCGCTTTCTTT.